This T cell receptor (beta chain) was recorded in a study of blood T cell repertoires in COVID-19. Study details: Whether acute or convalescent, the COVID-19 samples came from the United States, Italy and Spain. From T cells, B-cell-depleted T cells, or PBMCs came the material, which was cDNA or gDNA.

In the authors' workflow: Researchers report that nucleated cell counts were estimated from reference gene primer amplification. Here immunoSEQ multiplex PCR was the method, and the copy in TCRdb shows in-frame clones only, minus some. V, J and clone size were drawn from that table, and D and trimming were deduced from the DNA. The table shows roughly 240,000 clones, with approximately 80% occurring only once. V was pared by 5 bases and J by 4 bases, with 12 bases between. The CDR3 sequence is 14 residues long. Germline V CDR1 and CDR2: LNHDA, SQIVND (reference sequence). With regard to this clone: Other DNA sequences of this sample code for an identical CDR3.

This clonotype originated in a woman aged 70-85 years with acute or convalescent COVID-19. This chain connects TRBV19 to TRBJ1-5, with D perhaps TRBD1 (6 bases). The sample taken for sequencing was peripheral blood. In nucleotides, the CDR3 is TGTGCCAGTAGTGTAGGGACATCAAATCAGCCCCAGCATTTT. This gives the protein CASSVGTSNQPQHF.